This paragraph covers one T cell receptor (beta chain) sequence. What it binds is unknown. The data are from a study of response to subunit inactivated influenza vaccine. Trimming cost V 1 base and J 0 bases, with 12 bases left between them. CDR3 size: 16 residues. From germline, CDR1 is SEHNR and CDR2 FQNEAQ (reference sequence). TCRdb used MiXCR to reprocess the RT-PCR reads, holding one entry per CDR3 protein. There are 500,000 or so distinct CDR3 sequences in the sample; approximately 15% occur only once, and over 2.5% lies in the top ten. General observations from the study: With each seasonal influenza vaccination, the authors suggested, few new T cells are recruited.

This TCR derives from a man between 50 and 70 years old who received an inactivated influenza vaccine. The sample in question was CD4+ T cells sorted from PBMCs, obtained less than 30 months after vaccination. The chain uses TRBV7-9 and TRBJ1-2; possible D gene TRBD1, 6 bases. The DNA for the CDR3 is TGTGCCAGCAGCTTAGAACCGGGGGCGTCTAACTATGGCTACACCTTC. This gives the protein CASSLEPGASNYGYTF. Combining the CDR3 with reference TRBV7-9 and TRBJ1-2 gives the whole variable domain DTGVSQNPRHKITKRGQNVTFRCDPISEHNRLYWYRQTLGQGPEFLTYFQNEAQLEKSRLLSDRFSAERPKGSFSTLEIQRTEQGDSAMYLCASSLEPGASNYGYTFGSGTRLTVV.